Presented here are 21 T cell receptor beta chains from one specimen sequenced in a study of Graves' ophthalmopathy and Graves' hyperthyroidism. RNA transcripts provided the template for amplifying TCR beta CDR3 regions. First-round RT-PCR used HTBI primers; second-round multiplex PCR followed. TCRdb independently ran MiXCR on the multiplex PCR reads; one entry per CDR3 protein. Of roughly 1.1 million distinct CDR3 sequences in the sample, about 40% were seen once. The sample comprised peripheral blood or thyroid tissue (not recorded which). Receptors were obtained from an adult man with Graves' hyperthyroidism.

V and J are TRBV5-1 and TRBJ1-2; 8 bases map to TRBD1. Trimming removed 4 bases from V and 4 bases from J; junction bases left unmatched: 6. Germline-derived CDR1 and CDR2 are SGHRS and YFSETQ. CDR3 size: 14 residues. CDR3 region: CASSVAGGGYGYTF. The CDR3 coding sequence is TGCGCCAGCAGCGTCGCAGGGGGCGGCTATGGCTACACCTTC.

The chain is built from TRBV6-5 and TRBJ1-1; no clear D gene. CDR3 length: 13 amino acids. Germline V CDR1 and CDR2: MNHEY, SVGAGI. Trimming took off 0 bases at V and 5 bases at J, with 7 bases between the two ends. CDR3 in DNA: TGTGCCAGCAGTTACTCATTGGAGACTGAAGCTTTCTTT. It is translated as CASSYSLETEAFF.

This clonotype was seen a handful of times. The V and J genes are TRBV10-1 and TRBJ2-2; unclear D gene. The germline gives CDR1 WNHNN, CDR2 SYGVQD (reference sequence). This CDR3 region has 15 residues. Trimming took off 3 bases at V and 0 bases at J, with 8 bases between the two ends. The CDR3 reads CASSDPGTNTGELFF. The CDR3 DNA follows: TGCGCCAGCAGTGATCCGGGTACGAACACCGGGGAGCTGTTTTTT.

The chain carries TRBV25-1 and TRBJ2-5; 7 nucleotides agree with TRBD2. This CDR3 is 16 amino acids long. V lost 5 bases, J lost 0 bases, and 9 bases stayed unmatched. Per the germline V gene, CDR1 is MGHDK and CDR2 is SYGVNS. The CDR3 DNA reads TGTGCCAGCAGTCCCGAGCGGGACCCGTACCAAGAGACCCAGTACTTC. Residues: CASSPERDPYQETQYF.

This clonotype showed up many times. This chain uses TRBV10-2 with TRBJ1-5; D is undetermined. Germline V lookup: CDR1 WSHSY, CDR2 SAAADI. The CDR3 length is 12 residues. The ends were cut back, 3 bases at V and 7 bases at J, with 7 bases in the middle. CDR3 amino acids: CASSDPRQPQHF. DNA for the CDR3: TGCGCCAGCAGTGACCCCAGACAGCCCCAGCATTTT.

This chain uses TRBV19 with TRBJ1-2; D is unresolved. Germline values: CDR1 LNHDA, CDR2 SQIVND (reference sequence). V lost 9 bases, J lost 6 bases, and 17 bases lay in between. The CDR3 runs 13 residues. The CDR3 coding sequence is TGTGCCAGCAGTTACTACGGAGGCGATGGCTACACCTTC. Protein product: CASSYYGGDGYTF.

The sample holds many counts of this clonotype. The chain is built from TRBV4-3 and TRBJ1-2; maybe TRBD1 (6 bases). The V end lost 0 bases, the J end lost 7 bases, and 15 bases lay between the germline ends. The germline V gene has CDR1 LGHNA and CDR2 YSLEER. This CDR3 has 15 amino acids. CDR3: CASSQEGRGGSGYTF. For the CDR3, the DNA is TGCGCCAGCAGCCAAGAGGGGAGAGGGGGGTCTGGCTACACCTTC.

This clonotype was observed many times. The chain has TRBV6-5 and TRBJ2-5; D gene ambiguous. The germline V gene encodes CDR1 MNHEY and CDR2 SVGAGI. The V and J ends lost 5 bases and 1 base respectively, with 11 bases between them. The CDR3 sequence is 14 residues long. The CDR3 nucleotides read TGTGCCAGCAGTACCTCCTACACCCAAGAGACCCAGTACTTC. It is translated as CASSTSYTQETQYF.

The chain recombines TRBV5-1 with TRBJ2-7; D possibly matches TRBD1 or TRBD2 (6 bases each). The CDR3 sequence is 9 residues long. Germline V CDR1 and CDR2: SGHRS, YFSETQ. CDR3 sequence: CASSLEGEV. The CDR3 DNA follows: TGCGCCAGCAGCTTGGAGGGGGAGGTG.

This CDR3 reads CSVEVGSNQPQHF. The CDR3 DNA reads as TGCAGCGTTGAAGTGGGTAGCAATCAGCCCCAGCATTTT. This chain links TRBV29-1 with TRBJ1-5; D is unclear. V lost 1 base and J lost 0, with 4 bases in between. This CDR3 has 13 residues. CDR1 is SQVTM, CDR2 ANQGSEA, per germline.

This clonotype came up many times. V usage is TRBV12-3 or TRBV12-4 and J usage is TRBJ2-7; tentative D call: TRBD2 (7 bases). The CDR3 is 15 amino acids. Trimming took 7 bases from V and 3 from J, leaving 19 bases between them. Written as DNA, the CDR3 is TGTGCCAGCACCACGGGGGGCCCTCCAGACTACGAGCAGTACTTC. Amino acids: CASTTGGPPDYEQYF.

The J gene is TRBJ1-2, the V gene TRBV29-1; TRBD1 might be the D (6 bases). CDR3 length: 11 residues. Germline-derived CDR1 and CDR2 are SQVTM and ANQGSEA. The germline V and J ends were trimmed by 8 bases and 8 bases, with 15 bases remaining between them. CDR3 DNA sequence: TGCAGCATCACACAGGGAGACGGCTACACCTTC. As protein: CSITQGDGYTF. Complete variable domain (other parts from reference TRBV29-1 and TRBJ1-2): SAVISQKPSRDICQRGTSLTIQCQVDSQVTMMFWYRQQPGQSLTLIATANQGSEATYESGFVIDKFPISRPNLTFSTLTVSNMSPEDSSIYLCSITQGDGYTFGSGTRLTVV.

This clonotype came up many times. The rearrangement uses TRBV20-1 and TRBJ2-7, with 9 bases aligning to TRBD1. V gave up 6 bases and J gave up 1 base; unmatched junction bases: 7. The CDR3 length is 14 residues. The germline CDR1 and CDR2 sequences are DFQATT and SNEGSKA (reference sequence). The CDR3 region is CSAQGAGGSYEQYF. The CDR3 coding sequence is TGCAGTGCACAGGGGGCTGGTGGGTCCTACGAGCAGTACTTC.

This chain connects TRBV10-3 to TRBJ1-5; 10 nucleotides match TRBD1. The CDR3 spans 15 residues. Trimming cost V 10 bases and J 11 bases; bases outside gene matches: 17. Germline loops: CDR1 ENHRY, CDR2 SYGVKD. The CDR3 DNA sequence: TGTGCCAGCAGCTCCGGGACAGGGGTTGAGGAGACCCAGCATTTT. Translating it yields CASSSGTGVEETQHF.

This clonotype was seen more than once but under ten times. The rearrangement links TRBV9 to TRBJ2-5, with D maybe TRBD1 (6 bases). This CDR3 has 17 residues. From germline, CDR1 is SGDLS and CDR2 YYNGEE. Between the trimmed V and J ends, which lost 4 bases and 2 bases, there was a span of 21 bases. The chain's CDR3 is CASSQGADRRPQETQYF. CDR3 bases: TGTGCCAGCAGCCAAGGCGCCGACAGGCGACCACAAGAGACCCAGTACTTC.

J is TRBJ2-7 and V is TRBV7-6; 9 nucleotides agree with TRBD2. The CDR3 spans 18 residues. Trimming took 1 base from V and 5 from J; bases not matched to a gene: 15. Germline-derived CDR1 and CDR2 are SGHVS and FNYEAQ. This CDR3 is CASSLELGLRAGGNEQYF. The CDR3 DNA reads as TGTGCCAGCAGCTTAGAGTTGGGGCTCCGCGCGGGAGGGAACGAGCAGTACTTC.

With regard to this clonotype: This may be a read error: a much more frequent sequence differs by one nucleotide. The chain joins TRBV19 to TRBJ2-6; 9 bases are shared with TRBD1. CDR1 and CDR2 from the germline V gene are LNHDA and SQIVND (reference sequence). CDR3 length equals 19 residues. The CDR3 bases are TGTGTCAGTAGTACCCTTTGGACAGGGGTTTGGTCTGGGGCCAACGTCCTGACTTTC. This sequence encodes CVSSTLWTGVWSGANVLTF.

This clonotype came up many times. This sequence joins TRBV20-1 and TRBJ2-7; 10 nucleotides line up with TRBD1. Unmatched junction bases numbered 11, after V lost 2 bases and J lost 4 bases. This CDR3 has 16 amino acids. Germline CDR1 DFQATT, CDR2 SNEGSKA (reference sequence). The CDR3 region has the DNA TGCAGTGCTAGACGAGTGGGACAGGGGTTGGGATACGAGCAGTACTTC. This sequence encodes CSARRVGQGLGYEQYF.

This clonotype was seen ten or more times. This chain links TRBV7-6 with TRBJ2-2; 10 bases map to TRBD2. Losses at the gene ends were 5 bases for V and 4 bases for J; bases not matched to a gene: 4. The CDR3 totals 15 residues. CDR1 is SGHVS, CDR2 FNYEAQ, per germline. The CDR3 sequence is CASSVLAGVTGELFF. DNA for the CDR3: TGTGCCAGCAGCGTCCTAGCGGGAGTCACCGGGGAGCTGTTTTTT. Based on the CDR3 plus reference TRBV7-6 and TRBJ2-2, the full variable domain is GAGVSQSPRYKVTKRGQDVALRCDPISGHVSLYWYRQALGQGPEFLTYFNYEAQQDKSGLPNDRFSAERPEGSISTLTIQRTEQRDSAMYRCASSVLAGVTGELFFGEGSRLTVL.

The chain has TRBV20-1 and TRBJ2-7; D is perhaps TRBD1 (5 bases). The germline V gene encodes CDR1 DFQATT and CDR2 SNEGSKA (reference sequence). This CDR3 has 12 amino acids. Trimming took 6 bases from V and 1 from J, leaving 10 bases between them. This chain's CDR3 is CSAEGVSYEQYF. CDR3 DNA: TGCAGTGCCGAAGGGGTGTCCTACGAGCAGTACTTC.

As for this clonotype: Just one base apart from a much larger clone, this may be a read error. The V and J genes are TRBV6-2 or TRBV6-3 and TRBJ2-7; D tentatively fits TRBD1 or TRBD2 (5 bases each). The germline CDR1 and CDR2 sequences are MNHEY and SVGEGT. The CDR3 has 14 amino acids. V was clipped by 6 bases and J by 12 bases, with 24 bases between them. CDR3 DNA sequence: TGTGCCAGCAGCGGGTTCCGGGAAGGGGACGGGCGGTACTTC. Amino acid sequence: CASSGFREGDGRYF.